This T cell receptor (beta chain) was identified during a study of early T cells in non-severe SARS-CoV-2 infection. Overall study: Chains were unpaired, as sequencing was done on bulk RNA from unsorted whole blood. Study results and caveats: Using VDJdb, the matching emphasized anti-spike CD8 responses while missing private and CD4 specificities.

This clonotype has a handful of counts. Its matching antigen is unknown. V was trimmed by 4 bases and J by 0 bases, leaving 11 bases between them. The CDR3 runs to 15 residues. From germline, CDR1 is SGDLS and CDR2 YYNGEE. Unique molecular identifiers tagged individual cDNA molecules. TCRdb analysed the 5' RACE reads with MiXCR anew, one entry per CDR3 protein. The table lists about 71,000 distinct CDR3 sequences, approximately 15% of them singletons. The sample was whole blood. The sequence came from an adult who was a healthcare worker with PCR-confirmed SARS-CoV-2 infection or an uninfected control (not recorded which). This sequence joins TRBV9 and TRBJ2-1; no reliable D call. DNA for the CDR3: TGTGCCAGCAGCCCACGTAGCTACTCCTACAATGAGCAGTTCTTC. Its protein product is CASSPRSYSYNEQFF.